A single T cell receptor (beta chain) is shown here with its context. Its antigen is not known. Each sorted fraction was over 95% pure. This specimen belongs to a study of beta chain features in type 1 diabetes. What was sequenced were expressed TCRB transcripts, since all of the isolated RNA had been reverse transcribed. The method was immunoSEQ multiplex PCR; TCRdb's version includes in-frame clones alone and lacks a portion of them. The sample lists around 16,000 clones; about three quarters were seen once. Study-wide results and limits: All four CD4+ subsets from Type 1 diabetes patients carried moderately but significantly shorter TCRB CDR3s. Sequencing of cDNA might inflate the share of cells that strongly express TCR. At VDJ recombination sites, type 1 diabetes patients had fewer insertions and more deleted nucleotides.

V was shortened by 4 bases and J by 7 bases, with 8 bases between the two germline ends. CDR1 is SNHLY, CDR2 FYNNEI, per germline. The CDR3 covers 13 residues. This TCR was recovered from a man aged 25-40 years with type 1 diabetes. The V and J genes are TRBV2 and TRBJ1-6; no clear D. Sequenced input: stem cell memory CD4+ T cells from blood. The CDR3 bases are TGTGCCAGCAGTGTTTCGGAGAATTCACCCCTCCACTTT. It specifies CASSVSENSPLHF.